One T cell receptor beta chain is described in this entry. This specimen comes from a study of monozygotic twins with inflammatory bowel disease. Germline V gene lookup returns CDR1 SGHRS and CDR2 YFSETQ. This CDR3 is built from 14 residues. Through template switching, UMIs that included a 6-nucleotide sample barcode were added. Reprocessing the 5' RACE reads, TCRdb reports a single entry for every CDR3 protein and omits DNA. Reported are about 150,000 distinct CDR3 sequences; the ten largest clones contain 0.95% to 1.5%. The V call is TRBV5-1, the J call TRBJ2-7; TCRdb selects TRBD1, and the lack of DNA leaves this call unchecked. The sample taken for sequencing was blood. The clonotype comes from a human donor with ulcerative colitis or Crohn's disease, or a healthy co-twin of an affected twin (not recorded which). The CDR3 sequence: CASSPGIRSYEQYF.